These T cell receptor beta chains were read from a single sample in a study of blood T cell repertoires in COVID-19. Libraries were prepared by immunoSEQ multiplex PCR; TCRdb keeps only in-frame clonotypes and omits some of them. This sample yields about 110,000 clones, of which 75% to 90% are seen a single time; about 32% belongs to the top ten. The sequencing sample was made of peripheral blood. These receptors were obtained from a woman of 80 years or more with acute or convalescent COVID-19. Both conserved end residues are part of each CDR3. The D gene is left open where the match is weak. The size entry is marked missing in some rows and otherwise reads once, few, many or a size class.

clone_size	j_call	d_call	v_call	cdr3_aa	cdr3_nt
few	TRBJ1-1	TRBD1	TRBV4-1	CASSRDRGTEAFF	TGCGCCAGCAGCCGAGACAGGGGCACTGAAGCTTTCTTT
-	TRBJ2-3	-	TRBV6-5	CASTRPGGGTQYF	TGTGCCAGCACCCGGCCGGGGGGCGGCACGCAGTATTTT
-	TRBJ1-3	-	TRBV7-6	CASSLGQGFSGNTIYF	TGTGCCAGCAGCTTAGGTCAGGGTTTCTCTGGAAACACCATATATTTT
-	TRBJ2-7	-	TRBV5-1	CASSLSSYEQYF	TGCGCCAGCAGCTTGTCCAGCTACGAGCAGTACTTC
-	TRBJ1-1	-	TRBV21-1	CASSSGTGRGNTEAFF	TGTGCCAGCAGCTCCGGGACAGGTCGAGGGAATACTGAAGCTTTCTTT
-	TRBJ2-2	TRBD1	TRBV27	CASCGQGGPGELFF	TGTGCCAGCTGTGGACAGGGTGGGCCCGGGGAGCTGTTTTTT
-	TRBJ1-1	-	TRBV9	CASSVRGSTEAFF	TGTGCCAGCAGCGTACGGGGGAGCACTGAAGCTTTCTTT
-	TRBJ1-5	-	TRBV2	CASSGGRISNQPQHF	TGTGCCAGCAGTGGGGGCAGGATTAGCAATCAGCCCCAGCATTTT
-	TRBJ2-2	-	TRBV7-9	CASSATGHGELFF	TGTGCCAGCAGCGCTACAGGGCACGGGGAGCTGTTTTTT
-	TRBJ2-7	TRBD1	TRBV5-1	CASSPGTALYEQYF	TGCGCCAGCAGCCCCGGGACAGCGCTATACGAGCAGTACTTC
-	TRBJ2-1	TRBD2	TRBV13	CASSWGLAGRGNEQFF	TGTGCCAGCAGCTGGGGACTAGCGGGACGGGGGAATGAGCAGTTCTTC
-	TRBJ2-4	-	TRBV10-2	CASRSSGVSKNIQYF	TGCGCCAGCAGGAGCTCAGGGGTTTCCAAAAACATTCAGTACTTC
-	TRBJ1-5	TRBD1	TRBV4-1	CASSQPDGQARYSNQPQHF	TGCGCCAGCAGCCAACCTGACGGACAGGCCCGTTATAGCAATCAGCCCCAGCATTTT
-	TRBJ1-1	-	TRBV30	CAWSVEVTEAFF	TGTGCCTGGAGTGTCGAGGTAACTGAAGCTTTCTTT
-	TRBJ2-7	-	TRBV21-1	CASSKDVRSYEQYF	TGTGCCAGCAGCAAAGACGTCAGATCCTACGAGCAGTACTTC
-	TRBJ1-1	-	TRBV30	CAWSRQGNTEAFF	TGTGCCTGGAGTCGGCAGGGGAACACTGAAGCTTTCTTT
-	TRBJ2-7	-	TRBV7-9	CASSPPSGYLEQYF	TGTGCCAGCAGCCCACCCAGCGGGTACCTCGAGCAGTACTTC
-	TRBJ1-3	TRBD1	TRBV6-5	CASSYSDRGSGNTIYF	TGTGCCAGCAGTTACTCCGACAGGGGCTCTGGAAACACCATATATTTT
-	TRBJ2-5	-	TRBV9	CASSVEVTAQETQYF	TGTGCCAGCAGCGTAGAGGTGACAGCCCAGGAGACCCAGTACTTC
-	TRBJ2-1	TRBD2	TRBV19	CASSRRTSGRDNEQFF	TGTGCCAGTAGCCGTAGGACTAGCGGGAGGGACAATGAGCAGTTCTTC
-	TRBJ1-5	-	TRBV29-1	CSVASFNQPQHF	TGCAGCGTTGCCTCTTTCAATCAGCCCCAGCATTTT
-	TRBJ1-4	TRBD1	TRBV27	CASSSTGGEKLFF	TGTGCCAGCAGTTCTACAGGGGGCGAAAAACTGTTTTTT